This TCR beta chain was recorded in a study of cytomegalovirus exposure and HLA in healthy donors. In germline, CDR1 is SEHNR, CDR2 FQNEAQ (reference sequence). The CDR3 extends over 13 amino acids. V trimming: 11 bases; J trimming: 3 bases; junction bases outside the gene matches: 7. There were likely unrecorded immune exposures, though donors were nominally healthy when sampled. This PCR relied on a set of 60 Vbeta primers and 13 Jbeta primers. TCRdb's table, derived via immunoSEQ multiplex PCR, lists solely in-frame clones and lacks some. Counted here are some 200,000 clones, under 80% occurring once; the ten biggest clones make up 0.22%.

The source is a girl aged 2 to 10 in good health and CMV-seronegative. Sequencing used PBMCs. V gene TRBV7-9 combines with J gene TRBJ2-1; TRBD2 matches 7 bases. The CDR3 sequence is CAGGGNNYNEQFF. In nucleotides, the CDR3 is TGTGCCGGGGGGGGGAATAACTACAATGAGCAGTTCTTC.